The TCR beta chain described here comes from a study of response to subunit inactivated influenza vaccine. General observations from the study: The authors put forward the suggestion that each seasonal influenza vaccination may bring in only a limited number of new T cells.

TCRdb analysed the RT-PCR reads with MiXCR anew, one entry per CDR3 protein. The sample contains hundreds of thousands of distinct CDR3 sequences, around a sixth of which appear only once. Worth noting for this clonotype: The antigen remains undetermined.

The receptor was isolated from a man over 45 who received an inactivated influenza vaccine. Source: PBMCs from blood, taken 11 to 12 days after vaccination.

CDR3 DNA: TGTGCCAGCAGTTTAATCGGGGGCGCGGCGGGTCAGCCCCAGCATTTT. It specifies CASSLIGGAAGQPQHF. The V and J genes are TRBV28 and TRBJ1-5; possibly TRBD1 for D (6 bases). The V end was cut by 2 bases, the J end by 6 bases, with 17 bases between. From germline, CDR1 is MDHEN and CDR2 SYDVKM. The CDR3 is 16 residues long. The full variable domain, in which reference TRBV28 and TRBJ1-5 provide the parts outside the CDR3, is DVKVTQSSRYLVKRTGEKVFLECVQDMDHENMFWYRQDPGLGLRLIYFSYDVKMKEKGDIPEGYSVSREKKERFSLILESASTNQTSMYLCASSLIGGAAGQPQHFGDGTRLSIL.